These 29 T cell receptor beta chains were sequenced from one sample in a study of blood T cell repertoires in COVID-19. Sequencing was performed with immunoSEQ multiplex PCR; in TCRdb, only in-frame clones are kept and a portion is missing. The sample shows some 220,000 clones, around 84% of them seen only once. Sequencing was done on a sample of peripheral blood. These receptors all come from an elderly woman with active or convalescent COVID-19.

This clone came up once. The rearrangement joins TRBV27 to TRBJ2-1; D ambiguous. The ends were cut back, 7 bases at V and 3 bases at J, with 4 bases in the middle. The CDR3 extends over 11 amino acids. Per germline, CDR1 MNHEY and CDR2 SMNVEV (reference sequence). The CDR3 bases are TGTGCCAGCACCAACTACAATGAGCAGTTCTTC. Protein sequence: CASTNYNEQFF.

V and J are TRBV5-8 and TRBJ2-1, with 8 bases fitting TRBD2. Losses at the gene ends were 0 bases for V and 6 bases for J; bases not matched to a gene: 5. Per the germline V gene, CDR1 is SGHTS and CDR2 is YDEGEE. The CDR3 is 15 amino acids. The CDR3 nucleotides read TGTGCCAGCAGCTTGGGGACTAGCTCGTCCAATGAGCAGTTCTTC. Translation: CASSLGTSSSNEQFF.

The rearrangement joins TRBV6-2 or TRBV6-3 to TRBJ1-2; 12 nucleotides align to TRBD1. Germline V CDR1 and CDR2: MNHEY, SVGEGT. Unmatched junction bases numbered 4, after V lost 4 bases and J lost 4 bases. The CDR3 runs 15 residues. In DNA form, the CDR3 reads TGTGCCAGCAGTTCCTCGGGACAGGGGGCCTATGGCTACACCTTC. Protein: CASSSSGQGAYGYTF.

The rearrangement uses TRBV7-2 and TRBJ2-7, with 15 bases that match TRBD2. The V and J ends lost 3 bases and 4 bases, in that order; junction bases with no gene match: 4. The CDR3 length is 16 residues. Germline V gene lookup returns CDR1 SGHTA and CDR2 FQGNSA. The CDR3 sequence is CASSFLGTSGGYEQYF. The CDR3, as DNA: TGTGCCAGCAGCTTTTTAGGGACTAGCGGGGGGTACGAGCAGTACTTC.

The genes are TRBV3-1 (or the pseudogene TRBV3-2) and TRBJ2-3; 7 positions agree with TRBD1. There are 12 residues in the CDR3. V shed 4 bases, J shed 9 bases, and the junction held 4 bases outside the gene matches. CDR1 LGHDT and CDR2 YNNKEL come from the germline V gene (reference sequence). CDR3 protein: CASSPQQGTQYF. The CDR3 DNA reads TGTGCCAGCAGCCCCCAACAGGGGACGCAGTATTTT.

CDR3 protein: CASSSLHSTGELFF. The CDR3 nucleotides read TGTGCCAGCAGCTCACTGCACAGTACCGGGGAGCTGTTTTTT. The chain recombines TRBV11-2 with TRBJ2-2; D is uncertain. The CDR3 extends over 14 amino acids. Germline V gives CDR1 SGHAT, CDR2 FQNNGV. V was cut by 4 bases and J by 5 bases, with 11 bases left in between.

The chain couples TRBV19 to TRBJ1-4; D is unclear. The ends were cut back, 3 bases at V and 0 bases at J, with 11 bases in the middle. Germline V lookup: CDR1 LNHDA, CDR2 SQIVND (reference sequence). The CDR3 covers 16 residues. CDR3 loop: CASSISTQSTNEKLFF. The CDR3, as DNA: TGTGCCAGTAGTATTTCGACACAGTCAACTAATGAAAAACTGTTTTTT.

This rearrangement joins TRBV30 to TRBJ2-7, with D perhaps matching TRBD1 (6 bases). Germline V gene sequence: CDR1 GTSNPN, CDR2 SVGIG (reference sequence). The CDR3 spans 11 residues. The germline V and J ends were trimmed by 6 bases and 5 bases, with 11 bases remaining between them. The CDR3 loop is CACMHRDEQYF. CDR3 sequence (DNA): TGTGCCTGTATGCACAGGGACGAGCAGTACTTC.

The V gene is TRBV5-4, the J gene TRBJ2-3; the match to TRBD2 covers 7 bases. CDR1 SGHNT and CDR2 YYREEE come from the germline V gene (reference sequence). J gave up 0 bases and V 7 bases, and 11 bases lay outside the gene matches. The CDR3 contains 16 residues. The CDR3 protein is CASRSLSGFSTDTQYF. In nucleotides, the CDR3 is TGTGCCAGCCGATCTCTTAGCGGGTTTAGCACAGATACGCAGTATTTT.

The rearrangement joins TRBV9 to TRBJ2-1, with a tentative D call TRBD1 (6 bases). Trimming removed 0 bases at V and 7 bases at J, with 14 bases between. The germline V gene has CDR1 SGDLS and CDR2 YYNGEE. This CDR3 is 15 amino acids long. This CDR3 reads CASSVVGGKSNEQFF. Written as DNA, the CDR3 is TGTGCCAGCAGCGTAGTAGGGGGTAAGTCGAATGAGCAGTTCTTC.

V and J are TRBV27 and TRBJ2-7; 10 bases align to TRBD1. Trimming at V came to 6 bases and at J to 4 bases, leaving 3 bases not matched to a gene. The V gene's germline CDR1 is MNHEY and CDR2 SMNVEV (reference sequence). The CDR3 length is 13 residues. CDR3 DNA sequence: TGTGCCAGCAGCACGGGACAGGGGTACGAGCAGTACTTC. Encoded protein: CASSTGQGYEQYF.

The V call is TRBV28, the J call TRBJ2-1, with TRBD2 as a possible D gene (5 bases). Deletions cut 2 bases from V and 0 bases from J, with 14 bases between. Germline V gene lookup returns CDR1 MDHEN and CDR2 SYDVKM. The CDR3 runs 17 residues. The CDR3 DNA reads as TGTGCCAGCAGTTTACCGGGCGGGTCCTCCTCCTACAATGAGCAGTTCTTC. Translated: CASSLPGGSSSYNEQFF.

The CDR3 loop reads CASSATGNRYGYTF. CDR3 bases: TGTGCCAGCAGCGCGACAGGGAACCGTTACGGCTACACCTTC. This chain uses TRBV5-4 with TRBJ1-2; 7 bases fit TRBD1. The ends lost 4 bases at V and 8 bases at J; junction bases unmatched: 11. CDR3 length: 14 amino acids. From germline, CDR1 is SGHNT and CDR2 YYREEE (reference sequence).

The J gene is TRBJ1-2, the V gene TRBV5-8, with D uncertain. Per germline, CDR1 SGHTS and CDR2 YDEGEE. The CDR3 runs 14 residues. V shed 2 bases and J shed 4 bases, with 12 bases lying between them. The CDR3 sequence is CASSFVSIPYGYTF. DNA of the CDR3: TGTGCCAGCAGCTTTGTTTCAATTCCCTATGGCTACACCTTC.

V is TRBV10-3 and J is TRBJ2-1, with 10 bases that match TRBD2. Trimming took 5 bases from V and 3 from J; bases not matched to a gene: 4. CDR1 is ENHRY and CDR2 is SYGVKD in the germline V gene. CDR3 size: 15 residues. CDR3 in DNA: TGTGCCATCAGTTTAGCGGGAGGTGGCTACAATGAGCAGTTCTTC. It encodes CAISLAGGGYNEQFF.

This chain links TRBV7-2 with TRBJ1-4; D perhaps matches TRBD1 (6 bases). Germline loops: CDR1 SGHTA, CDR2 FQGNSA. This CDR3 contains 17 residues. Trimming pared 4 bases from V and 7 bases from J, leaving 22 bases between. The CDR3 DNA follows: TGTGCCAGCAGCTCTCTCGGGACATATAACCCGGGTGAAAAACTGTTTTTT. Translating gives CASSSLGTYNPGEKLFF.

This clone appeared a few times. DNA of the CDR3: TGTGCCAGCAGCTCCGGACTAGCGGGAGTGACAGATACGCAGTATTTT. It translates to CASSSGLAGVTDTQYF. The V and J genes are TRBV7-9 and TRBJ2-3, with TRBD2 matching 13 bases. Germline values: CDR1 SEHNR, CDR2 FQNEAQ (reference sequence). CDR3 size: 16 residues. The V segment lost 4 bases and the J segment 3 bases; nucleotides outside the gene matches: 4.

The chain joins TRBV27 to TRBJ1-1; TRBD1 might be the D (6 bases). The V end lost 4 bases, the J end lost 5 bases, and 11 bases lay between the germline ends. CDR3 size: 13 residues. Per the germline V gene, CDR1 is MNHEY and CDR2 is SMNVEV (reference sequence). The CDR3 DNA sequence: TGTGCCAGCAGTTACAGGGAAGGGACTGAAGCTTTCTTT. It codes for CASSYREGTEAFF.

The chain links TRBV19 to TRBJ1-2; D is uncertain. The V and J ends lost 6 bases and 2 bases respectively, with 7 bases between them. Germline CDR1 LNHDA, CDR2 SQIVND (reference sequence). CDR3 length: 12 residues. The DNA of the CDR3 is TGTGCCAGTAGAACAGAAAACTATGGCTACACCTTC. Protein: CASRTENYGYTF.

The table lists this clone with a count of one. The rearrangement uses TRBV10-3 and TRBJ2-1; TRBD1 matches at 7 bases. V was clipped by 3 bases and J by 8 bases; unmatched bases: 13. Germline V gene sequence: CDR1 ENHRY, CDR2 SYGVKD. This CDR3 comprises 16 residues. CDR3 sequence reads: CAISDLLTGSEDEQFF. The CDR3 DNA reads TGTGCCATCAGTGACCTTTTGACAGGGTCAGAGGATGAGCAGTTCTTC.

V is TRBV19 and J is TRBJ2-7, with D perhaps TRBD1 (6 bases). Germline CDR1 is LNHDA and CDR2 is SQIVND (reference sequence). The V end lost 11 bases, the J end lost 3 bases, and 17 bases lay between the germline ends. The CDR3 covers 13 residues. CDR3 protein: CASIGQGNYEQYF. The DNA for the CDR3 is TGTGCCTCCATTGGGCAGGGGAACTACGAGCAGTACTTC.

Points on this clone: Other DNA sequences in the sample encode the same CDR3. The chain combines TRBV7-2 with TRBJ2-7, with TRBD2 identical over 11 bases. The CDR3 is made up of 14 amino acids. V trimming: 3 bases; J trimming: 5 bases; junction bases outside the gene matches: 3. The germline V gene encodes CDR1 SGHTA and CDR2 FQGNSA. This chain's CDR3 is CASSFTSGGNEQYF. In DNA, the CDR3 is TGTGCCAGCAGCTTCACTAGCGGGGGAAACGAGCAGTACTTC.

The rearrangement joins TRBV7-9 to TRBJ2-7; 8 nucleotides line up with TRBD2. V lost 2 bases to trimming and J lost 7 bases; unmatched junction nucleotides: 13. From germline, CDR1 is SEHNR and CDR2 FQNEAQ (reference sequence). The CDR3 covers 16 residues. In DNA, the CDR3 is TGTGCCAGCAGCTTATGGCGGCCAGCGGGAGTGGGGGAGCAGTACTTC. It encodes CASSLWRPAGVGEQYF.

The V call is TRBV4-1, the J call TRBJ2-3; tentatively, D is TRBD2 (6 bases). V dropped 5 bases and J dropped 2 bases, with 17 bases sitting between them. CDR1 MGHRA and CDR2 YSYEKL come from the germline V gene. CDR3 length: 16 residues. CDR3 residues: CASSSGLTGNTDTQYF. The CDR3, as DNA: TGCGCCAGCAGCTCTGGACTAACGGGAAACACAGATACGCAGTATTTT.

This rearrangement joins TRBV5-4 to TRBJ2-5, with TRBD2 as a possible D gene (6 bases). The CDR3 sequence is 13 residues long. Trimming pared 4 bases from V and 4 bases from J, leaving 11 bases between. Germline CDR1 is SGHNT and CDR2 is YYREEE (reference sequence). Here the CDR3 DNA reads TGTGCCAGCAGCACCCCGGGAGCAGAGACCCAGTACTTC. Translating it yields CASSTPGAETQYF.

CDR3 protein: CAISETVVLNTGELFF. The DNA for the CDR3 is TGTGCCATCAGTGAAACCGTCGTACTGAACACCGGGGAGCTGTTTTTT. V usage is TRBV10-3 and J usage is TRBJ2-2; D ambiguous. CDR3 size: 16 residues. The V end was cut by 3 bases, the J end by 1 base, with 12 bases between. CDR1 is ENHRY and CDR2 is SYGVKD in the germline V gene.

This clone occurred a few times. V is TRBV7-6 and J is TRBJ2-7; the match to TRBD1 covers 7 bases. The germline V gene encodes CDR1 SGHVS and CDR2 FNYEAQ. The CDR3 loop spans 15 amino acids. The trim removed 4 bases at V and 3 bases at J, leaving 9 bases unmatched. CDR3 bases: TGTGCCAGCAGCTCACGACCGGGACAGAGCTACGAGCAGTACTTC. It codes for CASSSRPGQSYEQYF. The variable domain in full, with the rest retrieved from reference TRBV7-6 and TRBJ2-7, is GAGVSQSPRYKVTKRGQDVALRCDPISGHVSLYWYRQALGQGPEFLTYFNYEAQQDKSGLPNDRFSAERPEGSISTLTIQRTEQRDSAMYRCASSSRPGQSYEQYFGPGTRLTVT.

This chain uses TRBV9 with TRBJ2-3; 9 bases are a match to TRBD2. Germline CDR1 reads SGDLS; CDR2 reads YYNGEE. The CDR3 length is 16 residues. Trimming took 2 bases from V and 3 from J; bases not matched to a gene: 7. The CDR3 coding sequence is TGTGCCAGCAGCGTGACGGCGGGAGGGGAAACAGATACGCAGTATTTT. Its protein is CASSVTAGGETDTQYF.

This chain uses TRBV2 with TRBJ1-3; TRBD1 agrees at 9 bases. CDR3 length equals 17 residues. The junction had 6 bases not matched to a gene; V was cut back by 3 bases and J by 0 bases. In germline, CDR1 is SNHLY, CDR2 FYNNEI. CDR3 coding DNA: TGTGCCAGCAGTGACCGGACAGGGGCAAACTCTGGAAACACCATATATTTT. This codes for CASSDRTGANSGNTIYF.